These 24 T cell receptor beta chains were all obtained from the same sample, sequenced in a study of control samples from healthy donors and cancer patients. Some clones are missing from TCRdb's copy, which holds only in-frame ones; the method was immunoSEQ multiplex PCR. The repertoire includes about 110,000 clones, 75% to 90% of them detected once, and approximately 15% sits in the top ten. The sample consisted of blood. Every receptor here comes from a woman in her forties or fifties in good health.

The chain joins TRBV2 to TRBJ2-5, with TRBD1 as a possible D gene (6 bases). Trimming removed 7 bases at V and 1 base at J, with 7 bases between. CDR3 size: 12 residues. Germline CDR1 and CDR2: SNHLY and FYNNEI. The CDR3 protein is CASKGGQETQYF. CDR3 DNA sequence: TGTGCCAGCAAAGGGGGCCAAGAGACCCAGTACTTC.

The V gene is TRBV2, the J gene TRBJ2-3; maybe TRBD2 (6 bases). V gave up 4 bases and J gave up 3 bases, with 14 bases separating them. The CDR3 covers 15 residues. Per germline, CDR1 SNHLY and CDR2 FYNNEI. The CDR3 DNA reads TGTGCCAGCAGTGCCCAACTAGCTAGTACAGATACGCAGTATTTT. The encoded protein is CASSAQLASTDTQYF.

The chain employs TRBV6-2 or TRBV6-3 and TRBJ2-1, with D hard to call. Trimming shortened V by 0 bases and J by 5 bases, and 14 bases separated the two germline ends. Germline CDR1 is MNHEY and CDR2 is SVGEGT. The CDR3 is 16 amino acids. This CDR3 reads CASSYSTGSPHNEQFF. In nucleotides, the CDR3 is TGTGCCAGCAGTTACTCGACCGGGTCCCCCCACAATGAGCAGTTCTTC.

This chain links TRBV9 with TRBJ2-3; possibly TRBD2 for D (6 bases). V shed 1 base and J shed 10 bases, with 19 bases lying between them. This CDR3 has 15 residues. Germline values: CDR1 SGDLS, CDR2 YYNGEE. The CDR3 DNA reads TGTGCCAGCAGCGTATGGGAATGGCCGGGAGCTGCGCAGTATTTT. It specifies CASSVWEWPGAAQYF.

The genes are TRBV19 and TRBJ2-5; D is unresolved. This CDR3 is built from 15 residues. V shed 1 base and J shed 2 bases, with 11 bases lying between them. Per germline, CDR1 LNHDA and CDR2 SQIVND (reference sequence). The CDR3 nucleotides read TGTGCCAGTAGTATAGCTTCCGGCTATCAAGAGACCCAGTACTTC. It translates to CASSIASGYQETQYF. Full variable domain (missing parts from reference TRBV19 and TRBJ2-5): DGGITQSPKYLFRKEGQNVTLSCEQNLNHDAMYWYRQDPGQGLRLIYYSQIVNDFQKGDIAEGYSVSREKKESFPLTVTSAQKNPTAFYLCASSIASGYQETQYFGPGTRLLVL.

The chain uses TRBV5-5 and TRBJ1-1, with no clear D. Deletions cut 2 bases from V and 0 bases from J, with 14 bases between. The V gene's germline CDR1 is SGHKS and CDR2 YYEKEE (reference sequence). There are 16 residues in the CDR3. In DNA, the CDR3 is TGTGCCAGCAGCTTTGCGTACGGAGTTATGAACACTGAAGCTTTCTTT. As protein: CASSFAYGVMNTEAFF.

The V gene is TRBV9, the J gene TRBJ1-4, with 7 nucleotides matching TRBD1. The CDR3 contains 14 residues. CDR1 and CDR2 (germline): SGDLS, YYNGEE. V lost 5 bases to trimming and J lost 10 bases; unmatched junction nucleotides: 11. In DNA, the CDR3 is TGTGCCAGCAGTAAGGGACAGTTAGCGGGAAAACTGTTTTTT. Translated, it gives CASSKGQLAGKLFF. Based on the CDR3 plus reference TRBV9 and TRBJ1-4, the full variable domain is DSGVTQTPKHLITATGQRVTLRCSPRSGDLSVYWYQQSLDQGLQFLIQYYNGEERAKGNILERFSAQQFPDLHSELNLSSLELGDSALYFCASSKGQLAGKLFFGSGTQLSVL.

The chain links TRBV11-3 to TRBJ1-6; no clear D. CDR3 length: 13 residues. In germline, CDR1 is SGHNT, CDR2 YENEEA. V was cut by 3 bases and J by 7 bases, with 7 bases left in between. DNA of the CDR3: TGTGCCAGCAGCTTGGGTTTGAATTCACCCCTCCACTTT. Translation: CASSLGLNSPLHF.

The chain uses TRBV5-6 and TRBJ1-5; 9 nucleotides match TRBD1. Germline trimming cut 3 bases from V and 9 bases from J; bases unmatched to any gene: 10. This CDR3 comprises 15 residues. CDR1 and CDR2 from the germline V gene are SGHDT and YYEEEE. The CDR3 loop reads CASSSRDRVMVPQHF. The CDR3, as DNA: TGTGCCAGCAGCTCCCGGGACAGGGTCATGGTGCCCCAGCATTTT.

As regards this clone: This sample also contains other DNA sequences that code for the same CDR3. The chain couples TRBV12-3 or TRBV12-4 to TRBJ1-5; no firm D call. The V end lost 5 bases, the J end lost 4 bases, and 6 bases lay between the germline ends. The CDR3 sequence is 12 residues long. CDR3 DNA: TGTGCCAGCAGTCCGTCAAATCAGCCCCAGCATTTT. It yields the protein CASSPSNQPQHF.

The chain carries TRBV18 and TRBJ1-5; TRBD1 matches at 7 bases. Losses at the gene ends were 9 bases for V and 5 bases for J; bases not matched to a gene: 7. Germline assignment: CDR1 KGHSH and CDR2 LQKENI. CDR3 length: 13 amino acids. CDR3 DNA sequence: TGTGCCAGTTCCAGGGGGAAGCATCAGCCCCAGCATTTT. Translating gives CASSRGKHQPQHF. The complete variable domain, with remaining parts taken from reference TRBV18 and TRBJ1-5, reads NAGVMQNPRHLVRRRGQEARLRCSPMKGHSHVYWYRQLPEEGLKFMVYLQKENIIDESGMPKERFSAEFPKEGPSILRIQQVVRGDSAAYFCASSRGKHQPQHFGDGTRLSIL.

The chain uses TRBV2 and TRBJ1-2; tentative D call: TRBD1 (5 bases). V lost 4 bases, J lost 0 bases, and 18 bases lay in between. The length of the CDR3 is 17 residues. Germline V gene lookup returns CDR1 SNHLY and CDR2 FYNNEI. The CDR3 sequence is CASSAWQGLRANYGYTF. As DNA, the CDR3 is TGTGCCAGCAGTGCGTGGCAGGGCCTTCGTGCTAACTATGGCTACACCTTC.

This clone was recorded only once. The chain is built from TRBV14 and TRBJ2-4, with 7 bases that match TRBD2. Losses at the gene ends were 1 base for V and 1 base for J; bases not matched to a gene: 1. The germline V gene has CDR1 SGHDN and CDR2 FVKESK. The CDR3 consists of 15 residues. CDR3 sequence (DNA): TGTGCCAGCAGCCAAGTCGGGGGGGCCAAAAACATTCAGTACTTC. It encodes CASSQVGGAKNIQYF.

This clone was counted a single time. The gene calls are TRBV27 and TRBJ2-1, with D uncertain. Germline loops: CDR1 MNHEY, CDR2 SMNVEV (reference sequence). The CDR3 contains 11 residues. V lost 10 bases and J lost 7, with 11 bases in between. CDR3 sequence (DNA): TGTGCCATCAAAAGATGGAATGAGCAGTTCTTC. Translating gives CAIKRWNEQFF.

This chain's CDR3 is CASSIWTGARETQYF. The CDR3 bases are TGTGCCAGTAGTATATGGACAGGGGCGAGGGAGACCCAGTACTTC. J is TRBJ2-5 and V is TRBV19; TRBD1 matches 9 bases. J lost 5 bases, V lost 2 bases, and 6 bases had no gene match. The CDR3 covers 15 residues. CDR1 and CDR2 from the germline V gene are LNHDA and SQIVND (reference sequence). The whole variable domain, filled in from reference TRBV19 and TRBJ2-5, reads DGGITQSPKYLFRKEGQNVTLSCEQNLNHDAMYWYRQDPGQGLRLIYYSQIVNDFQKGDIAEGYSVSREKKESFPLTVTSAQKNPTAFYLCASSIWTGARETQYFGPGTRLLVL.

The chain recombines TRBV19 with TRBJ2-2; either TRBD1 or TRBD2 may fit D (7 bases each). With 3 bases removed from V and 2 bases from J, the gap between germline ends came to 28 bases. The germline V gene has CDR1 LNHDA and CDR2 SQIVND (reference sequence). This CDR3 region has 21 residues. CDR3: CASSIIFTRLAGGDNTGELFF. CDR3 coding DNA: TGTGCCAGTAGTATTATTTTCACCCGGCTAGCAGGGGGGGATAACACCGGGGAGCTGTTTTTT.

The chain carries TRBV6-5 and TRBJ1-1; TRBD1 agrees at 7 bases. The CDR3 spans 13 residues. From germline, CDR1 is MNHEY and CDR2 SVGAGI. V shed 6 bases, J shed 0 bases, and the junction held 1 base outside the gene matches. The CDR3 sequence: CASSTGVNTEAFF. The CDR3 DNA sequence: TGTGCCAGCAGCACAGGGGTGAACACTGAAGCTTTCTTT.

The chain carries TRBV3-1 (or the pseudogene TRBV3-2) and TRBJ1-6; no clear D gene. This CDR3 spans 11 amino acids. The V end lost 1 base, the J end lost 13 bases, and 5 bases lay between the germline ends. Germline values: CDR1 LGHDT, CDR2 YNNKEL (reference sequence). CDR3 sequence: CASSQGRPLHF. In DNA form, the CDR3 reads TGTGCCAGCAGCCAAGGACGGCCCCTCCACTTT.

The V gene is TRBV19, the J gene TRBJ1-1, with 7 bases lining up with TRBD1. CDR3 length equals 16 residues. The germline V gene encodes CDR1 LNHDA and CDR2 SQIVND (reference sequence). With 4 bases clipped from V and 0 bases from J, the junction kept 8 bases outside the gene matches. In DNA form, the CDR3 reads TGTGCCAGTAGTAACAGGGGTGGGGGCATGAACACTGAAGCTTTCTTT. This codes for CASSNRGGGMNTEAFF.

This clone was counted once. The rearrangement uses TRBV30 and TRBJ2-5; D gene unclear. Germline V CDR1 and CDR2: GTSNPN, SVGIG (reference sequence). CDR3 size: 8 residues. The CDR3: CRVETQYF. In nucleotides, the CDR3 is TGTAGGGTCGAGACCCAGTACTTC.

The rearrangement joins TRBV11-3 to TRBJ1-2; D is possibly TRBD1 (5 bases). The V end lost 5 bases, the J end lost 8 bases, and 18 bases lay between the germline ends. From germline, CDR1 is SGHNT and CDR2 YENEEA. The CDR3 sequence is 14 residues long. The CDR3 spells CASSHRFRAGGYTF. DNA of the CDR3: TGTGCCAGCAGCCACAGGTTTAGAGCGGGGGGCTACACCTTC.

The J gene is TRBJ2-5, the V gene TRBV5-6, with a possible D match to TRBD2 (6 bases). Germline values: CDR1 SGHDT, CDR2 YYEEEE. The germline V and J ends were trimmed by 0 bases and 7 bases, with 13 bases remaining between them. The CDR3 has 14 residues. The CDR3 loop reads CASSLVGRGGTQYF. For the CDR3, the DNA is TGTGCCAGCAGCTTGGTTGGTCGGGGAGGGACCCAGTACTTC.

V and J are TRBV2 and TRBJ2-5; 8 bases are a match to TRBD1. Per germline, CDR1 SNHLY and CDR2 FYNNEI. The CDR3 has 15 amino acids. The V segment lost 9 bases and the J segment 1 base; nucleotides outside the gene matches: 10. CDR3 DNA sequence: TGTGCCAGTCTTAGGACAGGGATAACCCAAGAGACCCAGTACTTC. Translated: CASLRTGITQETQYF.

The rearrangement links TRBV12-2 to TRBJ2-3; the DNA was not compared with TRBD2, the D call given in the table. TRBV12-2 is assigned pseudogene status. The CDR3 is made up of 15 amino acids. This CDR3 reads CASRRGGGRTDTQYF. In nucleotides, the CDR3 is TGTGCAAGTCGCCGGGGCGGGGGACGCACAGATACGCAGTATTTT.